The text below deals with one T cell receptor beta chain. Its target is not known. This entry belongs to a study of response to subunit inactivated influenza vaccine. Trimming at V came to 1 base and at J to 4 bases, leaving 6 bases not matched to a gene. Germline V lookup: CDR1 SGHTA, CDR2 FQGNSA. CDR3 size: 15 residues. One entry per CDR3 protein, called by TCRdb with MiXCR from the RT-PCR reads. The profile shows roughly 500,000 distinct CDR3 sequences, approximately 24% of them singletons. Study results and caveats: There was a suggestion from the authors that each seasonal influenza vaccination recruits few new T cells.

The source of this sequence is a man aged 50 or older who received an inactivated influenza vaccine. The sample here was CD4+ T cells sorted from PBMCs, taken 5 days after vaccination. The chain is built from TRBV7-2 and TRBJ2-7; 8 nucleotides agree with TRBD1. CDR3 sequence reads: CASSLVAGGFYEQYF. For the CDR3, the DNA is TGTGCCAGCAGCTTAGTCGCAGGGGGCTTTTACGAGCAGTACTTC.